This record looks at one TCR beta chain sequence and its context. Some clones are missing from TCRdb's copy, which holds only in-frame ones; the method was immunoSEQ multiplex PCR. The table has roughly 120,000 clones, roughly 87% seen once. These data originate in a study of T cell responses to AZD1222 COVID-19 vaccine. The germline V and J ends were trimmed by 1 base and 0 bases, with 13 bases remaining between them. From germline, CDR1 is MDHEN and CDR2 SYDVKM. The CDR3 has 17 residues. The TCR was taken from an adult in good health. The V call is TRBV28, the J call TRBJ1-5, with D uncertain. Specimen: peripheral blood, collected on day 0 of AZD1222 vaccination. The CDR3 DNA reads TGTGCCAGCAGTTTATCAGCCGATACACTTAGCAATCAGCCCCAGCATTTT. It translates to CASSLSADTLSNQPQHF.